These 27 T cell receptor beta chains were sequenced from one sample in a study of early T cells in non-severe SARS-CoV-2 infection. TCRdb re-called the 5' RACE reads through MiXCR, storing one row per CDR3 protein. The table lists 55,000 to 70,000 distinct CDR3 sequences, more than 3.5% of them singletons. The sample consisted of whole blood, taken at baseline. These receptors originate from an adult who was a healthcare worker with PCR-confirmed SARS-CoV-2 infection or an uninfected control (not recorded which). The donor label of this sample is uncertain.

The table lists this clonotype with a few counts. V usage is TRBV7-6 and J usage is TRBJ1-3; no definite D call. Trimming stripped 1 base from V and 0 bases from J, with 10 bases between. Germline V lookup: CDR1 SGHVS, CDR2 FNYEAQ. The CDR3 sequence is 16 residues long. The CDR3 DNA reads as TGTGCCAGCAGCTTAGGCAGCGGGAGCTCTGGAAACACCATATATTTT. Its translation is CASSLGSGSSGNTIYF.

This clonotype turned up a few times. The gene calls are TRBV6-5 and TRBJ1-3; no definite D call. CDR3 size: 16 residues. V gave up 0 bases and J gave up 0 bases, with 9 bases separating them. Germline V gene data show CDR1 as MNHEY and CDR2 as SVGAGI. The CDR3 spells CASSYSRQNSGNTIYF. The CDR3 DNA reads as TGTGCCAGCAGTTACTCGAGGCAGAACTCTGGAAACACCATATATTTT.

The CDR3 region is CASSEVGQGLRLYGYTF. DNA of the CDR3: TGTGCCAGCAGTGAAGTAGGCCAGGGCCTTCGACTCTATGGCTACACCTTC. The chain carries TRBV6-1 and TRBJ1-2; possibly TRBD1 for D (5 bases). Per the germline V gene, CDR1 is MNHNS and CDR2 is SASEGT. Trimming removed 1 base from V and 4 bases from J, with 19 bases in between. The CDR3 consists of 17 residues.

This clonotype was counted a few times. The V gene is TRBV6-2 or TRBV6-3, the J gene TRBJ2-3; 7 positions match TRBD2. CDR1 is MNHEY, CDR2 SVGEGT, per germline. The CDR3 contains 14 residues. The V gene end was trimmed by 4 bases and the J gene end by 2 bases; junction bases not matched to a gene: 3. The CDR3, as DNA: TGTGCCAGCAGTTCGCGGGGGTTCACAGATACGCAGTATTTT. It encodes CASSSRGFTDTQYF.

This clonotype was counted only a few times. This chain connects TRBV28 to TRBJ1-5, with 8 nucleotides matching TRBD1. The CDR3 sequence is 17 residues long. Germline trimming cut 1 base from V and 5 bases from J; bases unmatched to any gene: 10. Germline V gene sequence: CDR1 MDHEN, CDR2 SYDVKM. CDR3 sequence reads: CASSLYPSTGADQPQHF. CDR3 DNA sequence: TGTGCCAGCAGTTTATACCCCTCGACAGGGGCGGATCAGCCCCAGCATTTT.

This clonotype has at least ten counts. V and J are TRBV28 and TRBJ1-5, with 7 nucleotides matching TRBD1. CDR3 length: 16 amino acids. Germline loops: CDR1 MDHEN, CDR2 SYDVKM. The junction had 9 bases not matched to a gene; V was cut back by 6 bases and J by 1 base. This chain's CDR3 is CASRRGDRISNQPQHF. CDR3 DNA sequence: TGTGCCAGCAGACGAGGGGACAGAATCAGCAATCAGCCCCAGCATTTT.

This clonotype turned up a few times. This chain uses TRBV6-6 with TRBJ2-3; D might be TRBD1 or TRBD2, each matching 5 bases. This CDR3 is 16 amino acids long. Germline V gene data show CDR1 as MNHNY and CDR2 as SVGAGI (reference sequence). The V gene lost 6 bases and the J gene lost 2 bases, with 18 bases spanning the gap. DNA of the CDR3: TGTGCCAGCAGGCCAACGGGACGTCGGACCACAGATACGCAGTATTTT. It is translated as CASRPTGRRTTDTQYF.

This clonotype occurred a few times. This chain joins TRBV7-9 and TRBJ1-1, with D maybe TRBD1 (5 bases). The CDR3 runs 16 residues. Per the germline V gene, CDR1 is SEHNR and CDR2 is FQNEAQ (reference sequence). V lost 4 bases to trimming and J lost 1 base, with 16 bases between them. The CDR3 region is CASSSGHTIRNTEAFF. The CDR3 nucleotides read TGTGCCAGCAGCTCAGGACACACAATCAGGAACACTGAAGCTTTCTTT.

The table lists this clonotype with many counts. V and J are TRBV11-3 and TRBJ1-1; 7 bases map to TRBD1. This CDR3 spans 15 amino acids. The germline gives CDR1 SGHNT, CDR2 YENEEA. V was pared by 1 base and J by 6 bases, with 8 bases of the junction left unmatched. The CDR3 DNA is TGTGCCAGCAGCTTAGGGTCAGGGGGATTGGCTGAAGCTTTCTTT. Its translation: CASSLGSGGLAEAFF.

This clonotype was found a few times. The chain combines TRBV6-6 with TRBJ2-3; 8 positions agree with TRBD1. Germline V gives CDR1 MNHNY, CDR2 SVGAGI (reference sequence). CDR3 length: 15 residues. The V gene end was trimmed by 2 bases and the J gene end by 6 bases; junction bases not matched to a gene: 7. The DNA of the CDR3 is TGTGCCAGCAGTTACAGGGCAGGGGGCTCGGATACGCAGTATTTT. This codes for CASSYRAGGSDTQYF.

This clonotype was recorded at least ten times. The V call is TRBV7-3, the J call TRBJ2-5; tentatively, D is TRBD2 (5 bases). V shed 1 base and J shed 3 bases, with 9 bases lying between them. Per germline, CDR1 SGHTA and CDR2 FQGTGA. This CDR3 is built from 14 residues. CDR3: CASSLSGPKETQYF. The CDR3 coding sequence is TGTGCCAGCAGCTTAAGCGGGCCTAAAGAGACCCAGTACTTC. Complete variable domain (other parts from reference TRBV7-3 and TRBJ2-5): GAGVSQTPSNKVTEKGKYVELRCDPISGHTALYWYRQSLGQGPEFLIYFQGTGAADDSGLPNDRFFAVRPEGSVSTLKIQRTERGDSAVYLCASSLSGPKETQYFGPGTRLLVL.

This clonotype was seen ten or more times. The rearrangement uses TRBV12-3 or TRBV12-4 and TRBJ1-2; no clear D gene. The CDR3 length is 15 residues. Trimming left V 5 bases short and J 0 bases short, with 13 bases between. The CDR3 loop reads CASSPLSRSNYGYTF. The CDR3, as DNA: TGTGCCAGCAGTCCCCTTTCTCGTTCTAACTATGGCTACACCTTC.

This clonotype was picked up many times. The rearrangement uses TRBV10-3 and TRBJ1-4; D remains unclear. V was trimmed by 0 bases and J by 8 bases, leaving 10 bases between them. The CDR3 has 14 amino acids. Germline V gene lookup returns CDR1 ENHRY and CDR2 SYGVKD. The CDR3 loop reads CAISESSIREKLFF. DNA for the CDR3: TGTGCCATCAGTGAGTCGTCCATCCGAGAAAAACTGTTTTTT.

This clonotype was found a few times. This rearrangement joins TRBV20-1 to TRBJ2-1; D may be TRBD2 (6 bases). Deletions cut 5 bases from V and 3 bases from J, with 20 bases between. Per germline, CDR1 DFQATT and CDR2 SNEGSKA (reference sequence). This CDR3 has 16 residues. The CDR3 bases are TGCAGTGCTGTAACTGGCGGGGCCAAACTCTACAATGAGCAGTTCTTC. This codes for CSAVTGGAKLYNEQFF.

The chain combines TRBV12-3 or TRBV12-4 with TRBJ1-3, with unresolved D. V was clipped by 6 bases and J by 0 bases, with 12 bases between them. The CDR3 consists of 15 residues. In DNA form, the CDR3 reads TGTGCCAGCAGCCCGGCTCGAAGCTCTGGAAACACCATATATTTT. As protein: CASSPARSSGNTIYF.

This clonotype was counted at least ten times. The chain is built from TRBV7-9 and TRBJ2-2; no clear D. Germline loops: CDR1 SEHNR, CDR2 FQNEAQ (reference sequence). V gave up 6 bases and J gave up 2 bases, with 13 bases separating them. This CDR3 comprises 15 residues. The CDR3 coding sequence is TGTGCCAGCAGACTCGCTCCTTCTAACACCGGGGAGCTGTTTTTT. Translating gives CASRLAPSNTGELFF.

This clonotype was counted at least ten times. V gene TRBV6-2 or TRBV6-3 combines with J gene TRBJ2-7, with D maybe TRBD2 (5 bases). V shed 1 base and J shed 5 bases, with 21 bases lying between them. CDR1 and CDR2 (germline): MNHEY, SVGEGT. This CDR3 region has 17 residues. The chain's CDR3 is CASSYLREHTSWNEQYF. CDR3 coding DNA: TGTGCCAGCAGTTACTTAAGGGAGCATACAAGTTGGAACGAGCAGTACTTC.

This clonotype was found a few times. The rearrangement uses TRBV5-1 and TRBJ1-1; D is possibly TRBD1 (5 bases). Trimming shortened V by 4 bases and J by 0 bases, and 13 bases separated the two germline ends. The CDR3 is 15 residues long. The V gene's germline CDR1 is SGHRS and CDR2 YFSETQ. In DNA form, the CDR3 reads TGCGCCAGCAGCAGGGGTGCAGGGATGAACACTGAAGCTTTCTTT. This sequence encodes CASSRGAGMNTEAFF.

In this sample, this clonotype turned up many times. V gene TRBV6-5 combines with J gene TRBJ1-4; D may be TRBD1 (6 bases). Germline CDR1 is MNHEY and CDR2 is SVGAGI. V lost 6 bases and J 2 bases, leaving 10 bases between the germline ends. The CDR3 runs to 14 residues. CDR3 residues: CASSQRGTNEKLFF. The CDR3 bases are TGTGCCAGCAGCCAAAGGGGGACTAATGAAAAACTGTTTTTT.

As DNA, the CDR3 is TGTGCCAGCAGCTTAGATGAGCGGGGGGCCGCAGGAACCAATGAGCAGTTCTTC. Residues: CASSLDERGAAGTNEQFF. The chain joins TRBV11-2 to TRBJ2-1; 9 nucleotides agree with TRBD2. V was pared by 0 bases and J by 6 bases, with 12 bases of the junction left unmatched. The CDR3 runs to 18 residues. Germline assignment: CDR1 SGHAT and CDR2 FQNNGV.

The chain is built from TRBV15 and TRBJ2-5; D ambiguous. V lost 5 bases and J 0 bases, leaving 10 bases between the germline ends. The CDR3 contains 14 residues. Germline lookup yields CDR1 LNHNV and CDR2 YYDKDF (reference sequence). In DNA, the CDR3 is TGTGCCACCAGCGGCGAGTTGTACCAAGAGACCCAGTACTTC. It codes for CATSGELYQETQYF.

This clonotype turned up a few times. DNA for the CDR3: TGTGCCAGCAGTCGGACCCCGATTAACACCGGGGAGCTGTTTTTT. Its translation is CASSRTPINTGELFF. The chain combines TRBV25-1 with TRBJ2-2; no clear D. Germline-derived CDR1 and CDR2 are MGHDK and SYGVNS. The CDR3 sequence is 15 residues long. Trimming removed 5 bases from V and 2 bases from J, with 12 bases in between. The complete variable domain, with remaining parts taken from reference TRBV25-1 and TRBJ2-2, reads EADIYQTPRYLVIGTGKKITLECSQTMGHDKMYWYQQDPGMELHLIHYSYGVNSTEKGDLSSESTVSRIRTEHFPLTLESARPSHTSQYLCASSRTPINTGELFFGEGSRLTVL.

The gene calls are TRBV5-1 and TRBJ1-2; the match to TRBD1 covers 9 bases. Germline-derived CDR1 and CDR2 are SGHRS and YFSETQ. This CDR3 contains 16 residues. V shed 3 bases, J shed 3 bases, and the junction held 9 bases outside the gene matches. CDR3 nucleotides: TGCGCCAGCAGCTCCTCCACAGGGGGCCCCTACTATGGCTACACCTTC. Translation: CASSSSTGGPYYGYTF.

The chain couples TRBV14 to TRBJ1-2, with a tentative D call TRBD1 (6 bases). There are 13 residues in the CDR3. The V gene's germline CDR1 is SGHDN and CDR2 FVKESK. Trimming took off 4 bases at V and 8 bases at J, with 14 bases between the two ends. In DNA form, the CDR3 reads TGTGCCAGCAGCCGTTCGACAGGAATCGGCTACACCTTC. Translated: CASSRSTGIGYTF.

This clonotype was counted a few times. J is TRBJ2-7 and V is TRBV5-5; 7 positions agree with TRBD1. The V segment lost 3 bases and the J segment 3 bases; nucleotides outside the gene matches: 9. CDR3 length: 15 residues. Looked up from germline, CDR1 is SGHKS and CDR2 is YYEKEE (reference sequence). The CDR3 loop is CASSSYGTAIYEQYF. The CDR3 DNA reads TGTGCCAGCAGCTCATACGGGACAGCTATCTACGAGCAGTACTTC.

This clonotype was recorded at least ten times. CDR3 bases: TGTGCCAGCAGCTTAGCCGGCCCACCCGGGGAGCTGTTTTTT. Its protein product is CASSLAGPPGELFF. The chain recombines TRBV7-8 with TRBJ2-2; D gene unclear. Germline values: CDR1 SGHVS, CDR2 FQNEAQ. Deletions cut 0 bases from V and 6 bases from J, with 8 bases between. The length of the CDR3 is 14 residues.

This clonotype was seen more than once but under ten times. The chain's CDR3 is CSAKKRGPYNEQFF. CDR3 coding DNA: TGCAGCGCCAAGAAGCGGGGGCCTTACAATGAGCAGTTCTTC. J is TRBJ2-1 and V is TRBV29-1; 8 bases align to TRBD2. The germline V gene has CDR1 SQVTM and CDR2 ANQGSEA. Trimming cost V 7 bases and J 4 bases; bases outside gene matches: 9. The CDR3 totals 14 residues.